The rows below give T cell receptor beta chains drawn from one sample of a study of cytomegalovirus exposure and HLA in healthy donors. This table comes from immunoSEQ multiplex PCR, and its TCRdb copy is limited to in-frame clones, with some not included. Of 150,000 to 200,000 clones detected, roughly four fifths appear once; the ten largest clones hold 4.1%. Sequenced input: PBMCs. The source is a man aged 50-60 years in good health and CMV-seropositive. The CDR3 runs from the conserved cysteine through the conserved F or W. The D gene is left open where the match is weak. Not every row has a clone size; where given, it reads once, few, many or a size class.

j_gene: TRBJ2-7; d_gene: TRBD2; v_gene: TRBV7-2; abundance: -; len: 18; CDR3aa: CASSLVMAGGPSVYEQYF; CDR3nt: TGTGCCAGCAGCTTAGTGATGGCGGGGGGACCCAGCGTGTACGAGCAGTACTTC
j_gene: TRBJ1-5; d_gene: -; v_gene: TRBV6-1; abundance: -; len: 14; CDR3aa: CASRPGVDNQPQHF; CDR3nt: TGTGCCAGCCGTCCGGGGGTGGATAATCAGCCCCAGCATTTT
j_gene: TRBJ1-1; d_gene: -; v_gene: TRBV10-2; abundance: once; len: 13; CDR3aa: CASSPGLYTEAFF; CDR3nt: TGCGCCAGCAGTCCAGGGTTATACACTGAAGCTTTCTTT
j_gene: TRBJ1-5; d_gene: TRBD1; v_gene: TRBV30; abundance: once; len: 16; CDR3aa: CAWSVHWDRSNQPQHF; CDR3nt: TGTGCCTGGAGTGTACACTGGGACAGGTCCAATCAGCCCCAGCATTTT
j_gene: TRBJ2-7; d_gene: TRBD1; v_gene: TRBV6-1; abundance: few; len: 15; CDR3aa: CASSDWGTGAYEQYF; CDR3nt: TGTGCCAGCAGTGATTGGGGGACAGGGGCCTACGAGCAGTACTTC
j_gene: TRBJ2-5; d_gene: -; v_gene: TRBV5-1; abundance: -; len: 12; CDR3aa: CASSFNRETQYF; CDR3nt: TGCGCCAGCAGCTTTAACAGAGAGACCCAGTACTTC
j_gene: TRBJ1-4; d_gene: -; v_gene: TRBV30; abundance: -; len: 16; CDR3aa: CAWKPGIGGRNEKLFF; CDR3nt: TGTGCCTGGAAGCCCGGGATAGGAGGAAGGAATGAAAAACTGTTTTTT
j_gene: TRBJ2-7; d_gene: -; v_gene: TRBV27; abundance: once; len: 15; CDR3aa: CASSFANERTAEQYF; CDR3nt: TGTGCCAGCAGTTTCGCCAACGAGAGGACTGCCGAGCAGTACTTC
j_gene: TRBJ2-7; d_gene: TRBD2; v_gene: TRBV5-4; abundance: -; len: 15; CDR3aa: CASSLASGSAYEQYF; CDR3nt: TGTGCCAGCAGCTTGGCTAGCGGGAGTGCGTACGAGCAGTACTTC
j_gene: TRBJ2-2; d_gene: -; v_gene: TRBV19; abundance: -; len: 15; CDR3aa: CASSIGQGLSGELFF; CDR3nt: TGTGCCAGTAGTATTGGTCAGGGGCTCTCCGGGGAGCTGTTTTTT
j_gene: TRBJ1-5; d_gene: -; v_gene: TRBV28; abundance: -; len: 15; CDR3aa: CASRAGDHSNQPQHF; CDR3nt: TGTGCCAGCAGAGCAGGGGACCATAGCAATCAGCCCCAGCATTTT
j_gene: TRBJ1-6; d_gene: -; v_gene: TRBV5-1; abundance: once; len: 15; CDR3aa: CASSLAGQGYSPLHF; CDR3nt: TGCGCCAGCAGCTTGGCGGGCCAGGGTTATTCACCCCTCCACTTT
j_gene: TRBJ2-7; d_gene: TRBD2; v_gene: TRBV4-1; abundance: -; len: 16; CDR3aa: CASSQEVSGGAGEQYF; CDR3nt: TGCGCCAGCAGCCAAGAAGTTAGCGGGGGGGCGGGCGAGCAGTACTTC
j_gene: TRBJ1-1; d_gene: -; v_gene: TRBV6-5; abundance: -; len: 12; CDR3aa: CASKPRQAEAFF; CDR3nt: TGTGCCAGCAAGCCTAGACAGGCTGAAGCTTTCTTT
j_gene: TRBJ2-7; d_gene: -; v_gene: TRBV7-9; abundance: few; len: 17; CDR3aa: CSSSLGGRRTRKGEQYF; CDR3nt: TGTTCCAGCAGCTTAGGGGGCCGGAGGACTAGGAAGGGCGAGCAGTACTTC
j_gene: TRBJ1-4; d_gene: -; v_gene: TRBV5-1; abundance: -; len: 17; CDR3aa: CASSRREGLTINEKLFF; CDR3nt: TGCGCCAGCAGCCGGCGGGAGGGCCTTACAATTAATGAAAAACTGTTTTTT
j_gene: TRBJ2-4; d_gene: TRBD1; v_gene: TRBV2; abundance: once; len: 15; CDR3aa: CASSTGQGASDIQYF; CDR3nt: TGTGCCAGCAGTACTGGACAGGGGGCATCGGACATTCAGTACTTC
j_gene: TRBJ2-1; d_gene: -; v_gene: TRBV5-1; abundance: -; len: 15; CDR3aa: CASMQSPTSYNEQFF; CDR3nt: TGCGCCAGCATGCAAAGCCCTACCTCCTACAATGAGCAGTTCTTC
j_gene: TRBJ2-1; d_gene: TRBD2; v_gene: TRBV28; abundance: few; len: 13; CDR3aa: CASSAGGAAEQFF; CDR3nt: TGTGCCAGCAGCGCCGGGGGGGCTGCTGAGCAGTTCTTC
j_gene: TRBJ2-3; d_gene: TRBD2; v_gene: TRBV19; abundance: -; len: 15; CDR3aa: CASSMLAGAGDTQYF; CDR3nt: TGTGCCAGTAGTATGCTAGCGGGAGCTGGGGATACGCAGTATTTT
j_gene: TRBJ2-1; d_gene: -; v_gene: TRBV6-6; abundance: once; len: 11; CDR3aa: CASILRNEQFF; CDR3nt: TGTGCCAGCATCTTGAGAAATGAGCAGTTCTTC
j_gene: TRBJ2-3; d_gene: TRBD1; v_gene: TRBV9; abundance: -; len: 18; CDR3aa: CASSETGGFAADTDTQYF; CDR3nt: TGTGCCAGCAGCGAGACAGGGGGATTTGCAGCTGACACAGATACGCAGTATTTT